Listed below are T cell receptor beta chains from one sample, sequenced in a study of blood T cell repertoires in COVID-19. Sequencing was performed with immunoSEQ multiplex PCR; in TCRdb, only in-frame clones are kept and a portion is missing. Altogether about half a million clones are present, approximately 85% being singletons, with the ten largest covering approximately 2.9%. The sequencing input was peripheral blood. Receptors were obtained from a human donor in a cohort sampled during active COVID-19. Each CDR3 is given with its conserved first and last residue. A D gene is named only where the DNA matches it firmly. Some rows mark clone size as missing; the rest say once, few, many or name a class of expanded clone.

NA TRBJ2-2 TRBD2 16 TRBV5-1 CASSLELAGNTGELFF TGCGCCAGCAGCTTGGAACTAGCGGGGAACACCGGGGAGCTGTTTTTT
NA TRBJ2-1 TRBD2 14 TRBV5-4 CASSLGSSGNEQFF TGTGCCAGCAGCTTGGGTTCTAGCGGTAATGAGCAGTTCTTC
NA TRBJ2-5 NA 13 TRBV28 CASSLDKPETQYF TGTGCCAGCAGTTTGGACAAACCGGAGACCCAGTACTTC
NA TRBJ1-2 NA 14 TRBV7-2 CASSPKGLNYGYTF TGTGCCAGCAGCCCTAAGGGACTTAACTATGGCTACACCTTC
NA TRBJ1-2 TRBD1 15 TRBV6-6 CASSDPGTGAYGYTF TGTGCCAGCAGTGATCCCGGGACAGGCGCTTATGGCTACACCTTC
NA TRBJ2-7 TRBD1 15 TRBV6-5 CASTPTGTGSHEQYF TGTGCCAGCACCCCGACGGGGACAGGGTCCCACGAGCAGTACTTC
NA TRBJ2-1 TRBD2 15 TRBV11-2 CASRSRAGVYNEQFF TGTGCCAGCAGGTCCCGGGCGGGGGTATACAATGAGCAGTTCTTC
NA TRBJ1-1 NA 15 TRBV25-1 CASSEFIGVNTEAFF TGTGCCAGCAGTGAATTCATAGGGGTGAACACTGAAGCTTTCTTT
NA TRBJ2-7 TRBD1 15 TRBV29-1 CSVRARTGVSYEQYF TGCAGCGTTCGCGCCAGGACAGGGGTGTCCTACGAGCAGTACTTC
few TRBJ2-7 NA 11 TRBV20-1 CSASLDYEQYF TGCAGTGCTAGCCTAGACTACGAGCAGTACTTC
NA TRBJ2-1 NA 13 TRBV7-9 CASSGLFNNEQFF TGTGCCAGCAGCGGACTCTTTAACAATGAGCAGTTCTTC
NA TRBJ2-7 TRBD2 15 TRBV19 CASSINLAGSYEQYF TGTGCCAGTAGTATAAACCTAGCGGGATCCTACGAGCAGTACTTC
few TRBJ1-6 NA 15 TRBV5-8 CASSLGSSYNSPLHF TGTGCCAGCAGCTTGGGCAGCTCCTATAATTCACCCCTCCACTTT
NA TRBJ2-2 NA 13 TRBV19 CASRRGNTGELFF TGTGCCAGTAGAAGGGGGAACACCGGGGAGCTGTTTTTT
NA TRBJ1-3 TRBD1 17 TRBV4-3 CASSQDLGQGTLNTIYF TGCGCCAGCAGCCAAGATCTCGGACAGGGAACTTTAAACACCATATATTTT
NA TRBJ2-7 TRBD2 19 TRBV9 CASSVDGLAGGPLKSEQYF TGTGCCAGCAGCGTAGATGGCTTAGCGGGAGGGCCCCTAAAGTCCGAGCAGTACTTC
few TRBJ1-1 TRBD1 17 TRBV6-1 CASSEATSGQGNTEAFF TGTGCCAGCAGTGAAGCGACTAGCGGACAGGGGAACACTGAAGCTTTCTTT
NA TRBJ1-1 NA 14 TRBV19 CASSIYGARSEAFF TGTGCCAGTAGTATATATGGGGCTCGGTCTGAAGCTTTCTTT
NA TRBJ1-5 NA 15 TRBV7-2 CASSPSAGSNQPQHF TGTGCCAGCAGCCCAAGTGCAGGGAGCAATCAGCCCCAGCATTTT
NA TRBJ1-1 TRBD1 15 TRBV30 CAWSLPGQGNTEAFF TGTGCCTGGAGTCTCCCAGGACAGGGAAACACTGAAGCTTTCTTT
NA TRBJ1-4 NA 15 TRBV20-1 CSASRQGRIGEKLFF TGCAGTGCTAGTAGGCAGGGTAGGATTGGTGAAAAACTGTTTTTT
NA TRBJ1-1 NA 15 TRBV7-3 CASSLEGVRNTEAFF TGTGCCAGCAGCTTAGAGGGCGTAAGGAACACTGAAGCTTTCTTT
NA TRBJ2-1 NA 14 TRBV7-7 CASSTHTDYNEQFF TGTGCTAGCAGCACGCATACAGACTACAATGAGCAGTTCTTC
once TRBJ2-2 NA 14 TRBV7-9 CVFVRGGDTGELFF TGTGTCTTCGTACGGGGTGGGGACACCGGGGAGCTGTTTTTT
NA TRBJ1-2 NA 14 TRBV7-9 CASSFAGRDYGYTF TGTGCCAGCAGCTTCGCAGGGAGGGACTATGGCTACACCTTC
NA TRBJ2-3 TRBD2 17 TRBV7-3 CASSPKTSGSGTDTQYF TGTGCCAGCAGCCCAAAGACTAGCGGGAGTGGTACAGATACGCAGTATTTT
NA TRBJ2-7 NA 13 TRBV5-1 CASSFPGSHEQYF TGCGCCAGCAGCTTCCCGGGGAGCCACGAGCAGTACTTC
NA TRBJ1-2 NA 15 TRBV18 CASSPNQAGRYGYTF TGTGCCAGCTCACCGAACCAGGCCGGGAGGTATGGCTACACCTTC
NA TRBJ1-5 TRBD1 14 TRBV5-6 CASSRGTGFEPQHF TGTGCCAGCAGCCGAGGGACAGGTTTCGAGCCCCAGCATTTT
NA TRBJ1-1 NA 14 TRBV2 CASSVSRVHTEAFF TGTGCCAGCAGTGTTTCGCGTGTTCACACTGAAGCTTTCTTT
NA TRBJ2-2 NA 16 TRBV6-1 CASSEPRQGGTGELFF TGTGCCAGCAGTGAGCCAAGGCAGGGAGGCACCGGGGAGCTGTTTTTT
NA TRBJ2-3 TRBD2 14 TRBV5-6 CASNLAGDQDTQYF TGTGCCAGCAACTTAGCGGGAGATCAAGATACGCAGTATTTT
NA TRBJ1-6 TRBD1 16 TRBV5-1 CASSLSMGQENSPLHF TGCGCCAGCAGCTTGAGTATGGGACAGGAAAATTCACCCCTCCACTTT
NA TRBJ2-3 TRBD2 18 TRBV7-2 CASSLAFLAGGHGDTQYF TGTGCCAGCAGCTTGGCTTTCCTAGCGGGAGGCCATGGAGATACGCAGTATTTT
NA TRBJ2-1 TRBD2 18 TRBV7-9 CASSLPWTSGRSYNEQFF TGTGCCAGCAGCTTACCCTGGACTAGCGGGCGATCCTACAATGAGCAGTTCTTC
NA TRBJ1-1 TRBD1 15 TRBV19 CASSPGTGVGTEAFF TGTGCCAGTAGTCCCGGAACAGGGGTAGGCACTGAAGCTTTCTTT
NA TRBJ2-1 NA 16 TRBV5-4 CASSRGAGVLNNEQFF TGTGCCAGCAGCCGAGGAGCGGGTGTCCTAAACAATGAGCAGTTCTTC
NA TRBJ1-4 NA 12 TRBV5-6 CASSATREKLFF TGTGCCAGCAGCGCGACAAGAGAAAAACTGTTTTTT
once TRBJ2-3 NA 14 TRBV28 CASSFAGLTDTQYF TGTGCCAGCAGTTTTGCGGGCCTCACAGATACGCAGTATTTT
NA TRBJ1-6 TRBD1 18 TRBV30 CAWSPPQGAELYNSPLHF TGTGCCTGGAGTCCGCCTCAGGGGGCCGAACTCTATAATTCACCCCTCCACTTT
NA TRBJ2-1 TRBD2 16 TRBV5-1 CASSSDGLASYNEQFF TGCGCCAGCAGCTCGGATGGACTAGCTTCGTACAATGAGCAGTTCTTC
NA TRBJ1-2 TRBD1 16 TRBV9 CASSGPQGAFGYGYTF TGTGCCAGCAGCGGGCCTCAGGGGGCGTTTGGCTATGGCTACACCTTC
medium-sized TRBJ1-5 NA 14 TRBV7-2 CASSLVGSNQPQHF TGTGCCAGCAGCTTAGTCGGGTCCAATCAGCCCCAGCATTTT
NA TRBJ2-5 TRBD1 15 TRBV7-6 CASSLDQGAKGTQYF TGTGCCAGCAGCTTAGATCAGGGGGCGAAGGGGACCCAGTACTTC